This T cell receptor (beta chain) derives from a study of patients and donors after allogeneic stem cell transplantation (dated by TCRdb to the early 2020s). With respect to this clonotype: This clone's antigen is unknown. No base qualities exist here, and no much larger clone lies one base off it.

V is pruned by 8 bases and J by 7 bases, leaving 1 base of the junction without a gene match. The germline V gene provides CDR1 MNHEY and CDR2 SVGAGI. The CDR3, cysteine through phenylalanine, is 12 amino acids long. Only CDR3 DNA is held: 36 bases, read in frame from base 1. Library construction relied on RT-PCR. The listed sequencing device is NextSeq 550. TCRdb passed the public sequencing reads through fastp at Q25 and MiXCR, retaining productive beta sequences. CDR3 protein sequences are deduplicated, and each keeps its most common genes and DNA. The sample data list some 880,000 distinct CDR3 sequences, and approximately 19% of these were observed just once. The ten largest clones capture 5.5% to 6.5% of the sample.

In this chain, TRBV6-5 is recombined with TRBJ1-4, with 10 bases matching TRBD1. Sequencing used blood, either unsorted or a sorted T cell fraction (not recorded which). The TCR sequence derives from a human donor who was either an allogeneic HSCT recipient or a stem cell or donor lymphocyte infusion donor (not recorded which). It is not recorded whose cells these are; they may come from a transplant donor. The CDR3 protein sequence reads: CASGQGGEKLFF. The DNA sequence is TGTGCCAGCGGACAGGGGGGTGAAAAACTGTTTTTT.